This entry lists 9 T cell receptor beta chains sequenced from one sample in a study of PD-1 blockade in classical Hodgkin lymphoma. Libraries were prepared by immunoSEQ multiplex PCR; TCRdb keeps only in-frame clonotypes and omits some of them. This table has some 70,000 clones, 93% appearing once. Documented time point: newly diagnosed, previously untreated cHL patient sample. Sequenced sample: peripheral blood mononuclear cells (PBMCs). The receptors were gathered from a human donor with classical Hodgkin lymphoma.

The rearrangement links TRBV27 to TRBJ2-1, with 11 bases lining up with TRBD1. The CDR3 length is 18 residues. Germline CDR1 and CDR2: MNHEY and SMNVEV (reference sequence). The junction had 13 bases not matched to a gene; V was cut back by 5 bases and J by 4 bases. CDR3 sequence: CASSLDRGHTLRYNEQFF. CDR3 sequence (DNA): TGTGCCAGCAGTCTGGACAGGGGGCATACTCTACGATACAATGAGCAGTTCTTC.

This clone was seen once. The chain employs TRBV18 and TRBJ2-3; unclear D gene. V lost 0 bases and J lost 0, with 4 bases in between. CDR1 and CDR2 (germline): KGHSH, LQKENI. The CDR3 length is 14 residues. DNA for the CDR3: TGTGCCAGCTCACCACCGTCGAGCACAGATACGCAGTATTTT. Translation gives CASSPPSSTDTQYF.

This clone has more than one count but fewer than ten. The genes are TRBV9 and TRBJ1-4; D call uncertain. The V and J ends lost 4 bases and 7 bases respectively, with 5 bases between them. This CDR3 region has 11 residues. CDR1 and CDR2 from the germline V gene are SGDLS and YYNGEE. The CDR3 DNA reads TGTGCCAGCAGCTCCAGTGAAAAACTGTTTTTT. It codes for CASSSSEKLFF.

This chain connects TRBV5-4 to TRBJ2-7; the D gene is possibly TRBD2 (6 bases). Per the germline V gene, CDR1 is SGHNT and CDR2 is YYREEE (reference sequence). The CDR3 consists of 14 residues. The CDR3 region is CASGTGTATYEQYF. The DNA of the CDR3 is TGTGCTAGCGGCACCGGGACGGCGACCTACGAGCAGTACTTC.

This chain links TRBV7-2 with TRBJ2-1, with D unclear. Germline lookup yields CDR1 SGHTA and CDR2 FQGNSA. The CDR3 has 13 residues. The germline V and J ends were trimmed by 1 base and 9 bases, with 10 bases remaining between them. Here the CDR3 DNA reads TGTGCCAGCAGCTTAGTAGGGTGGGGTGAGCAGTTCTTC. This encodes CASSLVGWGEQFF.

V gene TRBV7-9 combines with J gene TRBJ2-1, with D uncertain. Germline lookup yields CDR1 SEHNR and CDR2 FQNEAQ (reference sequence). The CDR3 spans 14 residues. V shed 5 bases and J shed 11 bases, with 19 bases lying between them. The CDR3 loop is CASSPLATNTKQFF. CDR3 sequence (DNA): TGTGCCAGCAGCCCCTTGGCCACCAACACAAAGCAGTTCTTC.

The chain is built from TRBV5-4 and TRBJ1-2; D remains unclear. V was trimmed by 3 bases and J by 4 bases, leaving 10 bases between them. CDR3 length: 13 amino acids. Germline values: CDR1 SGHNT, CDR2 YYREEE (reference sequence). The CDR3 DNA reads as TGTGCCAGCAGCTCCAGGACCTTCTATGGCTACACCTTC. This codes for CASSSRTFYGYTF.

This sequence joins TRBV19 and TRBJ2-7; TRBD1 agrees at 7 bases. The CDR3 covers 15 residues. J gave up 2 bases and V 5 bases, and 9 bases lay outside the gene matches. Germline values: CDR1 LNHDA, CDR2 SQIVND (reference sequence). The CDR3 region is CASSARGQRTYEQYF. In DNA, the CDR3 is TGTGCCAGTAGTGCCCGGGGACAGAGAACCTACGAGCAGTACTTC.

The chain is built from TRBV7-6 and TRBJ2-1; 13 bases line up with TRBD2. The germline gives CDR1 SGHVS, CDR2 FNYEAQ. CDR3 size: 14 residues. V shed 3 bases and J 8 bases; nucleotides not matched to a gene: 1. The CDR3, as DNA: TGTGCCAGCAGCTTTGGACTAGCGGGAGATGAGCAGTTCTTC. This sequence encodes CASSFGLAGDEQFF.